This TCR beta chain was observed in a study of blood T cell repertoires in COVID-19. Across the study: COVID-19 samples, acute and convalescent, were from the United States, Italy and Spain. Sample material is recorded as cDNA or gDNA derived from T cells, B-cell-depleted T cells, or PBMCs.

Original processing notes: Cell counts per sample came from amplifying reference gene primers. Sequencing was performed with immunoSEQ multiplex PCR; in TCRdb, only in-frame clones are kept and a portion is missing. The V and J calls and clone size come from that table; D and trimming were worked out from the DNA. The sample gives 150,000 to 200,000 clones, roughly 82% of which show up once; over 5% is in the top ten. The junction had 8 bases not matched to a gene; V was cut back by 0 bases and J by 5 bases. The CDR3 totals 17 residues. The germline gives CDR1 MGHRA, CDR2 YSYEKL. Sequencing was performed on peripheral blood. The sequence derives from a woman in her thirties with acute or convalescent COVID-19. The chain employs TRBV4-1 and TRBJ2-5; 11 bases agree with TRBD2. The CDR3 here is CASSQELTSGGSETQYF. The CDR3 DNA sequence: TGCGCCAGCAGCCAAGAGCTCACTAGCGGGGGCTCGGAGACCCAGTACTTC.